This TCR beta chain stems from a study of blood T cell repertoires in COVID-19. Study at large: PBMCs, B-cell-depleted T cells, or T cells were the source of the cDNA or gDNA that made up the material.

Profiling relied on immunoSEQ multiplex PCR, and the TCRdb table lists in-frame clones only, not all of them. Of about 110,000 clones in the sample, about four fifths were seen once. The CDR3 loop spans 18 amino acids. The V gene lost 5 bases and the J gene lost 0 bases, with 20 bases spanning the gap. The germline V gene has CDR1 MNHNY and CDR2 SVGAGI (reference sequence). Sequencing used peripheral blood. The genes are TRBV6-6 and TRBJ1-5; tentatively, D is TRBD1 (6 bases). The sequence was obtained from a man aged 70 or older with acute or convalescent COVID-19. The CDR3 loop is CASSPARQVSYSNQPQHF. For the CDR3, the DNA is TGTGCCAGCAGTCCCGCAAGACAGGTGAGCTATAGCAATCAGCCCCAGCATTTT.